The entry below describes one TCR beta chain. Its antigen is unidentified. Generated by immunoSEQ multiplex PCR, the TCRdb table keeps only in-frame clones and is missing some. The data show 90,000 or so clones, with under 95% seen just once and about 0.73% held by the top ten. The sample is drawn from a study of OX40 agonist ivuxolimab in advanced cancers. At the level of the study: Patients treated during dose escalation were battling hepatocellular carcinoma, melanoma, renal cell or head and neck cancer.

Overall study results and limits: At 0.1 to 3.0 mg/kg, CD4+ and CD8+ blood T cells expanded clonally by week 6. Averaged across samples, CD8+ T cells carried more expanded clones than CD4+ did.

The sequence was obtained from an adult with an advanced solid tumor such as melanoma, head and neck, liver or kidney cancer. The sequencing used CD4+ or CD8+ T cells sorted from blood, collected in a trial of the OX40 agonist ivuxolimab.

CDR3 nucleotides: TGTGCCAGCAGTTACTCTAGGGAGAACACCGGGGAGCTGTTTTTT. Its protein is CASSYSRENTGELFF. The chain couples TRBV6-5 to TRBJ2-2, with D unresolved. The V and J ends lost 0 bases and 1 base respectively, with 6 bases between them. This CDR3 has 15 residues. CDR1 MNHEY and CDR2 SVGAGI come from the germline V gene.